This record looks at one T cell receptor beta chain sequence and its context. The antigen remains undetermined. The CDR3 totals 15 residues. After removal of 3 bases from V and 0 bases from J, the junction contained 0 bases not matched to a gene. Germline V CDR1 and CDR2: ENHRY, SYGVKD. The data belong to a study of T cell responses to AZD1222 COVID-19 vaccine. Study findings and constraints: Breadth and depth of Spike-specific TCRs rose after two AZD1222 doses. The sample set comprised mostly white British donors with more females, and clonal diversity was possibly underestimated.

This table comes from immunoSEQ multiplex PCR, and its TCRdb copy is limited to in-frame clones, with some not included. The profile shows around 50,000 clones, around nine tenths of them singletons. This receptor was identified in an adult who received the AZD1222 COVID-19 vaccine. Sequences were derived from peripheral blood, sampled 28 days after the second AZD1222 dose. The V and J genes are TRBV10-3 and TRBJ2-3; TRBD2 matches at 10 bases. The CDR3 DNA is TGTGCCATCAGTGATAGCGGGGGGAGCACAGATACGCAGTATTTT. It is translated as CAISDSGGSTDTQYF.